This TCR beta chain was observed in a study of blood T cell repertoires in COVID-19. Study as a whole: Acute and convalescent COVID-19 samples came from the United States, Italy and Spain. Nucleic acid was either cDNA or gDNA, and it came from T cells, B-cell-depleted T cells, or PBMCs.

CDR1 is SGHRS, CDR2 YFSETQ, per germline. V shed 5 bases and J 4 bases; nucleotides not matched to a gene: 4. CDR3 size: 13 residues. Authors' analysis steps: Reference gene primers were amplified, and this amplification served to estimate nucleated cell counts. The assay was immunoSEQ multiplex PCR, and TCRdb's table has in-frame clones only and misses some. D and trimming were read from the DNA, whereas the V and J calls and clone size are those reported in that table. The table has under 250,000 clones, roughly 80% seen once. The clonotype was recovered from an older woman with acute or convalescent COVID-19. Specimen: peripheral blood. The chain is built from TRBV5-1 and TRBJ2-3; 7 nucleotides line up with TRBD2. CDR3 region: CASRGGEADTQYF. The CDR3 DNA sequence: TGCGCCAGCAGGGGAGGGGAGGCAGATACGCAGTATTTT. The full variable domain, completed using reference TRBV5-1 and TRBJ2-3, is KAGVTQTPRYLIKTRGQQVTLSCSPISGHRSVSWYQQTPGQGLQFLFEYFSETQRNKGNFPGRFSGRQFSNSRSEMNVSTLELGDSALYLCASRGGEADTQYFGPGTRLTVL.